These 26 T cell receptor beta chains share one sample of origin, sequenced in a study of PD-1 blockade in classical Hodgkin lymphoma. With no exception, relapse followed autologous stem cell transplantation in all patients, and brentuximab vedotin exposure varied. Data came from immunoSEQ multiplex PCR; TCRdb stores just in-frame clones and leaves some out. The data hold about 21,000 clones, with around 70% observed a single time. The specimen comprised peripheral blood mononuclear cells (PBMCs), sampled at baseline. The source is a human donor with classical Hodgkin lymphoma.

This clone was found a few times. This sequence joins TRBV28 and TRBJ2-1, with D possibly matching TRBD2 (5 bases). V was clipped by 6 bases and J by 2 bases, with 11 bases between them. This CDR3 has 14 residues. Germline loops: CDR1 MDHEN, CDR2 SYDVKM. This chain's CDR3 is CASSIPGTYNEQFF. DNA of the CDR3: TGTGCCAGCAGCATTCCCGGGACCTACAATGAGCAGTTCTTC.

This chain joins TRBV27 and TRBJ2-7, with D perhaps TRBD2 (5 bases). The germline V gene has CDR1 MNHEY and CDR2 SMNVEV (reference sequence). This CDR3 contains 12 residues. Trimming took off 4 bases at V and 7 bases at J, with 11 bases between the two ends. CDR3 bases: TGTGCCAGCAGTTCTCCCGGAGGTGAGCAGTACTTC. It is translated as CASSSPGGEQYF.

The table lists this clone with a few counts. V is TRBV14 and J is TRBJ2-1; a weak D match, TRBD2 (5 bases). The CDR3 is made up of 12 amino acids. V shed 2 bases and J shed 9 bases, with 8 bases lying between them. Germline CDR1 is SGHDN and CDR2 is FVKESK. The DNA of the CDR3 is TGTGCCAGCAGCCAACTTCGGGGTGAGCAGTTCTTC. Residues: CASSQLRGEQFF.

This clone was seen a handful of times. This CDR3 is CASSDRLNTEAFF. The CDR3 region has the DNA TGTGCCAGCAGTGACAGATTGAACACTGAAGCTTTCTTT. The chain joins TRBV11-3 to TRBJ1-1; TRBD1 might be the D (5 bases). CDR1 SGHNT and CDR2 YENEEA come from the germline V gene. The CDR3 is 13 amino acids. The V end was cut by 6 bases, the J end by 0 bases, with 8 bases between. Combining the CDR3 with reference TRBV11-3 and TRBJ1-1 gives the whole variable domain EAGVVQSPRYKIIEKKQPVAFWCNPISGHNTLYWYLQNLGQGPELLIRYENEEAVDDSQLPKDRFSAERLKGVDSTLKIQPAELGDSAVYLCASSDRLNTEAFFGQGTRLTVV.

The CDR3 protein is CASSLTDGNQPQHF. As DNA, the CDR3 is TGTGCCAGCAGTTTGACAGACGGCAATCAGCCCCAGCATTTT. The V call is TRBV2, the J call TRBJ1-5, with a possible D match to TRBD1 (5 bases). The CDR3 covers 14 residues. Trimming removed 5 bases at V and 2 bases at J, with 10 bases between. CDR1 and CDR2 from the germline V gene are SNHLY and FYNNEI.

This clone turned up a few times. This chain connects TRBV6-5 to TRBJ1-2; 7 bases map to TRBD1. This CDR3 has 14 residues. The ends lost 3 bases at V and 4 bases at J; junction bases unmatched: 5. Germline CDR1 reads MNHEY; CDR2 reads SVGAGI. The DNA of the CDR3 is TGTGCCAGCAGTTATCGGGACAGCGGCTATGGCTACACCTTC. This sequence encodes CASSYRDSGYGYTF.

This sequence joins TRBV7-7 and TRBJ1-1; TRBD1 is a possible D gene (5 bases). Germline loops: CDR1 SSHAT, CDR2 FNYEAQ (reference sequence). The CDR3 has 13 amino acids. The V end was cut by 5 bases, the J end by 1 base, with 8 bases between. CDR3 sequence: CASSMTENTEAFF. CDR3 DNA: TGTGCCAGCAGCATGACAGAGAACACTGAAGCTTTCTTT.

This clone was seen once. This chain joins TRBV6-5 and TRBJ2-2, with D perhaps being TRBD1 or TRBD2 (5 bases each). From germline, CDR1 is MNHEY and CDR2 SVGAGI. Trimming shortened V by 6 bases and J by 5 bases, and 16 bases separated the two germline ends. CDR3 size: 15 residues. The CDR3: CASSRSGTVTGELFF. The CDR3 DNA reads TGTGCCAGCAGCCGATCCGGGACCGTTACCGGGGAGCTGTTTTTT.

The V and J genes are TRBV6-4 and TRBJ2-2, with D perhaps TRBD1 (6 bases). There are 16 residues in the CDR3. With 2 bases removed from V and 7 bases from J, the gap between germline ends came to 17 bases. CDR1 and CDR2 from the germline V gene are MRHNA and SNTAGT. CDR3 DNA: TGTGCCAGCAGTGACACATACAGGGTTGCTAACGGGGAGCTGTTTTTT. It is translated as CASSDTYRVANGELFF.

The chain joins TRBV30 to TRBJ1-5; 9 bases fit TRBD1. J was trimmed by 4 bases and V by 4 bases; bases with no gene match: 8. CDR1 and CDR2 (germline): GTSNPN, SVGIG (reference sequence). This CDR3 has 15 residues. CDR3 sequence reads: CAWTTGTGLNQPQHF. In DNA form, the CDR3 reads TGTGCCTGGACTACAGGGACAGGGCTTAATCAGCCCCAGCATTTT.

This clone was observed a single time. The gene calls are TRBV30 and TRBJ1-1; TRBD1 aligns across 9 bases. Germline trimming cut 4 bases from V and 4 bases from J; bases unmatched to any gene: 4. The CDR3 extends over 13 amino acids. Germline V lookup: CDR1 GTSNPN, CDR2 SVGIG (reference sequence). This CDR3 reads CAWNLQGATEAFF. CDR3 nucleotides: TGTGCCTGGAACCTACAGGGGGCCACTGAAGCTTTCTTT.

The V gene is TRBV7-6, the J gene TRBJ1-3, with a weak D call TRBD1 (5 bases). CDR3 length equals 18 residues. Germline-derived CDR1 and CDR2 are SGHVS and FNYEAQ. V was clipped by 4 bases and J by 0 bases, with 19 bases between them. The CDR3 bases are TGTGCCAGCAGCTCACCCTATGCGGGGGATAGCTCTGGAAACACCATATATTTT. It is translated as CASSSPYAGDSSGNTIYF.

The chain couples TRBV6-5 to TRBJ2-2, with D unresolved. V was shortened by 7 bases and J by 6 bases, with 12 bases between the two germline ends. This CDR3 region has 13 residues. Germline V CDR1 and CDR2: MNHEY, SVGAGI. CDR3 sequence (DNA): TGTGCCAGCATCGACGGCTTTTCCGGGGAGCTGTTTTTT. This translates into CASIDGFSGELFF.

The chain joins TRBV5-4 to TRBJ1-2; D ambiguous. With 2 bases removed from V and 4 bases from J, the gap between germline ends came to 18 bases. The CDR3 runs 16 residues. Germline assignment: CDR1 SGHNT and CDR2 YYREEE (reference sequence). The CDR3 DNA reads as TGTGCCAGCAGCTTAAGGACCGCCCAGATTATCTATGGCTACACCTTC. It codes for CASSLRTAQIIYGYTF.

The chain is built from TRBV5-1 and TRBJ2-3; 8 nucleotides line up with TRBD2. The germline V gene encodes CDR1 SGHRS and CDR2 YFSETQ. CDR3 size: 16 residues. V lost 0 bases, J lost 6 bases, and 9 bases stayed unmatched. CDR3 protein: CASSLALLAAKDTQYF. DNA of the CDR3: TGCGCCAGCAGCTTGGCACTACTAGCGGCCAAGGATACGCAGTATTTT.

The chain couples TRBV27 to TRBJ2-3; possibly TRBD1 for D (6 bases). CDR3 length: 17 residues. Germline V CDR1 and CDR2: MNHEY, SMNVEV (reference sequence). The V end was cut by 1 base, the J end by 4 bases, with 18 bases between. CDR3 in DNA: TGTGCCAGCAGTTTATATGCGACTCCCGAGGGGGCAGATACGCAGTATTTT. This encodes CASSLYATPEGADTQYF.

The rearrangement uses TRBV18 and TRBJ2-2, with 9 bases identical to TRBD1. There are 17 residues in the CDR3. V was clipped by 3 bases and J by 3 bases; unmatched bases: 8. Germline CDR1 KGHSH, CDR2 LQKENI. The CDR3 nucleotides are TGTGCCAGCTCACCGGGCGAGGGACAGGGCCACACCGGGGAGCTGTTTTTT. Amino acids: CASSPGEGQGHTGELFF.

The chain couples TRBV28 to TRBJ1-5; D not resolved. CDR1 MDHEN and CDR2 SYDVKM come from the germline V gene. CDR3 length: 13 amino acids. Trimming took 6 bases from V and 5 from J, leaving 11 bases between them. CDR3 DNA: TGTGCCAGCAGCCCCACTGGAGATCAGCCCCAGCATTTT. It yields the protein CASSPTGDQPQHF.

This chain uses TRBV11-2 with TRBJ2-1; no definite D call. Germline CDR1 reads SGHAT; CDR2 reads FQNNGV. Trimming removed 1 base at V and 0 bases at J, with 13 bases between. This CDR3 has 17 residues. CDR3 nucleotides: TGTGCCAGCAGCTTAGGTGGGTCCCGAACCTCCTACAATGAGCAGTTCTTC. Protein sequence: CASSLGGSRTSYNEQFF.

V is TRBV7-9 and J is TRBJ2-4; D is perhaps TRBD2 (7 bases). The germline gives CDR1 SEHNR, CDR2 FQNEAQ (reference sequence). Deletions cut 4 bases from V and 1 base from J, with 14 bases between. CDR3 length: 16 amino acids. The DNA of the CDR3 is TGTGCCAGCAGCTCAGGGGCGGGGGTCGCCAAAAACATTCAGTACTTC. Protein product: CASSSGAGVAKNIQYF.

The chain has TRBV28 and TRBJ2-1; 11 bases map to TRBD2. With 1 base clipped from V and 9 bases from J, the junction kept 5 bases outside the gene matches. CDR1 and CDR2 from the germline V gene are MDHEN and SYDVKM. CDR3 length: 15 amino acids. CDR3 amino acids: CASSLFSSGRFEQFF. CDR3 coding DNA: TGTGCCAGCAGTTTATTCTCTAGCGGGAGGTTTGAGCAGTTCTTC.

CDR3 bases: TGTGCCAGCAGTGAGGGGGGGGCGCGCGGGCAGCCCCAGCATTTT. Translating it yields CASSEGGARGQPQHF. The chain couples TRBV28 to TRBJ1-5; tentative D call: TRBD1 (6 bases). The CDR3 runs 15 residues. Germline loops: CDR1 MDHEN, CDR2 SYDVKM. V shed 5 bases and J shed 7 bases, with 18 bases lying between them.

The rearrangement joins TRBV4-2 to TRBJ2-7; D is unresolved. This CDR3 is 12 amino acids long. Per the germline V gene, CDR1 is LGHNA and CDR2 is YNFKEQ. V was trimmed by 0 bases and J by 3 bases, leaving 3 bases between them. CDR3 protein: CASSQDGYEQYF. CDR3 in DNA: TGTGCCAGCAGCCAAGATGGCTACGAGCAGTACTTC.

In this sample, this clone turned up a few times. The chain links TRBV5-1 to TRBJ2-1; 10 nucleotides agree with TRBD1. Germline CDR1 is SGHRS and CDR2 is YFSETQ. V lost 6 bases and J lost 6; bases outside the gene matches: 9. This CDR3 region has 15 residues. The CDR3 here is CASIPDRGSGNEQFF. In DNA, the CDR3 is TGCGCCAGCATCCCGGACAGGGGGTCTGGCAATGAGCAGTTCTTC.

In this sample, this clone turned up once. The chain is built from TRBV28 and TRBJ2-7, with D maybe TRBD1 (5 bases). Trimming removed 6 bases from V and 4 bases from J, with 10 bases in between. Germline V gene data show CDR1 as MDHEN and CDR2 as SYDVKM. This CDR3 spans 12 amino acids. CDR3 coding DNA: TGTGCCAGCAGGCAGGGTGGGTACGAGCAGTACTTC. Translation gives CASRQGGYEQYF.

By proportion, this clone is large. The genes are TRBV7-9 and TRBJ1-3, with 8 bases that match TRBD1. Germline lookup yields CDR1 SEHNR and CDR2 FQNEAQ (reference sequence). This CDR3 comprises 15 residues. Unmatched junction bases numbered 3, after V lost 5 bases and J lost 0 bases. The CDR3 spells CASSRTGSSGNTIYF. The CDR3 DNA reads TGTGCCAGCAGCCGGACAGGGAGCTCTGGAAACACCATATATTTT.